This entry lists 14 T cell receptor beta chains sequenced from one sample in a study of T cell repertoires in cytomegalovirus infection. A single record per CDR3 protein comes from TCRdb applying MiXCR to the reads. This sample has about a million distinct CDR3 sequences, with about a third found just once. Their antigens are not known. The sequenced sample was cultured CD8+ T cells from PBMCs, obtained from culture after CMV antigen stimulation. The receptors stem from a human donor in good health (CMV status not recorded). Some clones in this sample may be carry-over from other donors' samples.

The J gene is TRBJ1-3, the V gene TRBV6-1, with D unclear. The CDR3 has 16 residues. Trimming left V 2 bases short and J 0 bases short, with 11 bases between. Germline lookup yields CDR1 MNHNS and CDR2 SASEGT. In nucleotides, the CDR3 is TGTGCCAGCAGTGAACTGCCGCTGAGCTCTGGAAACACCATATATTTT. Protein product: CASSELPLSSGNTIYF.

This chain uses TRBV4-1 with TRBJ1-5; a possible D gene is TRBD1 (6 bases). V lost 0 bases to trimming and J lost 3 bases, with 9 bases between them. There are 15 residues in the CDR3. Per the germline V gene, CDR1 is MGHRA and CDR2 is YSYEKL. The CDR3 coding sequence is TGCGCCAGCAGCCAAGAGGACAGAATCAATCAGCCCCAGCATTTT. Its translation is CASSQEDRINQPQHF.

This clonotype was counted between two and nine times. This chain connects TRBV6-2 or TRBV6-3 to TRBJ2-2, with D perhaps matching TRBD1 (6 bases). This CDR3 has 11 amino acids. The V and J ends lost 5 bases and 15 bases respectively, with 13 bases between them. Per germline, CDR1 MNHEY and CDR2 SVGEGT. CDR3 coding DNA: TGTGCCAGCAGTGATACACAGGGATTGTTTTTT. Translated: CASSDTQGLFF.

The chain is built from TRBV4-3 and TRBJ2-6; D call uncertain. The germline V gene has CDR1 LGHNA and CDR2 YSLEER. Trimming stripped 0 bases from V and 3 bases from J, with 6 bases between. CDR3 length equals 15 residues. CDR3 residues: CASSQDRGGANVLTF. In DNA form, the CDR3 reads TGCGCCAGCAGCCAAGATCGAGGTGGGGCCAACGTCCTGACTTTC.

This clonotype was counted between two and nine times. V gene TRBV9 combines with J gene TRBJ1-1; D ambiguous. The CDR3 loop spans 13 amino acids. V was shortened by 4 bases and J by 6 bases, with 13 bases between the two germline ends. Germline lookup yields CDR1 SGDLS and CDR2 YYNGEE. The CDR3 loop reads CASSTGVRAEAFF. The CDR3 nucleotides are TGTGCCAGCAGCACCGGGGTTAGGGCTGAAGCTTTCTTT.

The chain recombines TRBV6-1 with TRBJ2-7; D is ambiguous. The CDR3 sequence is 14 residues long. Germline V gene sequence: CDR1 MNHNS, CDR2 SASEGT. With 1 base removed from V and 1 base from J, the gap between germline ends came to 8 bases. CDR3 sequence (DNA): TGTGCCAGCAGTGAAGAGAAAGCTTCCTACGAGCAGTACGTC. Translation: CASSEEKASYEQYV.

As regards this clonotype: The germline gene is not matched at one end of the junction; a read error may be the cause. V usage is TRBV10-3 and J usage is TRBJ1-4; D unresolved. Germline CDR1 ENHRY, CDR2 SYGVKD. This CDR3 spans 13 amino acids. CDR3 sequence reads: CAINEFGKEKLFF. The CDR3 DNA follows: TGTGCCATCAATGAGTTTGGAAAAGAAAAACTGTTTTTT.

This clonotype was counted between two and nine times. This chain links TRBV10-3 with TRBJ2-3; no clear D. Germline CDR1 reads ENHRY; CDR2 reads SYGVKD. The CDR3 consists of 12 residues. Trimming stripped 6 bases from V and 8 bases from J, with 12 bases between. This CDR3 reads CAISPKVGTQYF. The CDR3 DNA sequence: TGTGCCATCAGCCCCAAGGTCGGTACGCAGTATTTT.

The genes are TRBV9 and TRBJ2-5, with 14 bases matching TRBD2. CDR3 size: 18 residues. Germline loops: CDR1 SGDLS, CDR2 YYNGEE. The trim removed 4 bases at V and 7 bases at J, leaving 15 bases unmatched. CDR3 sequence: CASSPRSTSGGELGTQYF. Written as DNA, the CDR3 is TGTGCCAGCAGCCCCCGATCGACTAGCGGGGGGGAATTGGGGACCCAGTACTTC. The complete variable domain, with remaining parts taken from reference TRBV9 and TRBJ2-5, reads DSGVTQTPKHLITATGQRVTLRCSPRSGDLSVYWYQQSLDQGLQFLIQYYNGEERAKGNILERFSAQQFPDLHSELNLSSLELGDSALYFCASSPRSTSGGELGTQYFGPGTRLLVL.

The table lists this clonotype with a few counts. This rearrangement joins TRBV6-5 to TRBJ2-7; D remains ambiguous. V lost 4 bases and J 5 bases, leaving 12 bases between the germline ends. This CDR3 region has 13 residues. Per germline, CDR1 MNHEY and CDR2 SVGAGI. The CDR3 region has the DNA TGTGCCAGCAGTTTTCTCCGCCGGGACGAGCAGTACTTC. Protein: CASSFLRRDEQYF.

This clonotype was counted once. The V call is TRBV4-1, the J call TRBJ2-7; perhaps TRBD2 as D (5 bases). The CDR3 is 15 residues long. Trimming left V 2 bases short and J 4 bases short, with 15 bases between. Germline V lookup: CDR1 MGHRA, CDR2 YSYEKL. CDR3 amino acids: CASSQFQDGGYEQYV. The CDR3 nucleotides are TGCGCCAGCAGCCAATTCCAGGACGGAGGATACGAGCAGTACGTC.

This clonotype was found many times. The chain uses TRBV5-8 and TRBJ1-1, with a tentative D call TRBD1 (5 bases). Looked up from germline, CDR1 is SGHTS and CDR2 is YDEGEE. Deletions cut 4 bases from V and 1 base from J, with 14 bases between. The CDR3 covers 15 residues. This CDR3 reads CASSEGTITNTEAFF. The CDR3 DNA reads TGTGCCAGCAGCGAGGGGACGATCACGAACACTGAAGCTTTCTTT.

V and J are TRBV5-4 and TRBJ2-5, with 11 bases fitting TRBD2. The V segment lost 4 bases and the J segment 4 bases; nucleotides outside the gene matches: 9. The CDR3 contains 16 residues. Germline assignment: CDR1 SGHNT and CDR2 YYREEE (reference sequence). The CDR3 nucleotides are TGTGCCAGCAGCGTGGAGACTAGCGGGGTTCTAGAGACCCAGTACTTC. Residues: CASSVETSGVLETQYF.

This clonotype was counted many times. The gene calls are TRBV7-6 and TRBJ2-1; D ambiguous. The CDR3 runs to 16 residues. Per germline, CDR1 SGHVS and CDR2 FNYEAQ. The V end lost 5 bases, the J end lost 2 bases, and 16 bases lay between the germline ends. CDR3 in DNA: TGTGCCAGCAGCCCTGCATTTCACTCCGCCTACAATGAGCAGTTCTTC. Protein: CASSPAFHSAYNEQFF.